The 19 T cell receptor beta chains listed next were all sequenced from one sample in a study of blood T cell repertoires in COVID-19 (TCRdb year 2020). Libraries were built with the immunoSEQ multiplex PCR assay. Held by TCRdb, this immuneACCESS table contains in-frame sequences only and omits some clones. Under half of the omission traces to an unresolved V gene where checked; the cause of the rest is unknown. The sample table records approximately 52,000 clones; 85% to 90% of these occur just once. The ten largest account for approximately 4.9% of the sample. Sequencing used peripheral blood. These receptors were taken from a man aged 60-69 years with active COVID-19.

The chain recombines TRBV27 with TRBJ2-3; 8 nucleotides match TRBD1. The CDR3 totals 15 residues. Per germline, CDR1 MNHEY and CDR2 SMNVEV (reference sequence). V trimming: 3 bases; J trimming: 5 bases; junction bases outside the gene matches: 7. In nucleotides, the CDR3 is TGTGCCAGCAGTTTCCGGGACAGGCGTCAAGATACGCAGTATTTT. It yields the protein CASSFRDRRQDTQYF.

V usage is TRBV7-6 and J usage is TRBJ2-2; 7 nucleotides agree with TRBD1. Germline CDR1 is SGHVS and CDR2 is FNYEAQ. CDR3 length: 16 amino acids. Trimming took 2 bases from V and 1 from J; bases not matched to a gene: 4. CDR3 sequence reads: CASSLLRDRNTGELFF. CDR3 coding DNA: TGTGCCAGCAGCTTACTTCGGGACAGGAACACCGGGGAGCTGTTTTTT.

The CDR3 DNA is TGTGCCGGATTGGGACAGGGGTGGTCACCCCTCCACTTT. It encodes CAGLGQGWSPLHF. This sequence joins TRBV9 and TRBJ1-6; 10 bases fit TRBD1. Looked up from germline, CDR1 is SGDLS and CDR2 is YYNGEE. The V and J ends lost 10 bases and 10 bases, in that order; junction bases with no gene match: 8. This CDR3 contains 13 residues.

This clone showed up just a few times. The chain has TRBV28 and TRBJ2-5; D might be TRBD1 (6 bases). The CDR3 contains 15 residues. Trimming removed 7 bases at V and 1 base at J, with 16 bases between. The germline V gene encodes CDR1 MDHEN and CDR2 SYDVKM. The CDR3 sequence is CASTPGTTFQETQYF. The CDR3 nucleotides read TGTGCCAGCACCCCTGGGACAACATTCCAAGAGACCCAGTACTTC.

The count of this clone is one. This chain uses TRBV5-6 with TRBJ1-1, with 9 bases identical to TRBD1. V lost 1 base and J lost 6; bases outside the gene matches: 4. Per germline, CDR1 SGHDT and CDR2 YYEEEE. The CDR3 is 14 amino acids. The CDR3 spells CASSLRDRVPEAFF. CDR3 in DNA: TGTGCCAGCAGCTTGAGGGACAGGGTCCCTGAAGCTTTCTTT.

This chain joins TRBV28 and TRBJ2-7, with a weak D call TRBD1 (6 bases). This CDR3 is 11 amino acids long. Trimming shortened V by 7 bases and J by 7 bases, and 11 bases separated the two germline ends. Germline assignment: CDR1 MDHEN and CDR2 SYDVKM. The CDR3, as DNA: TGTGCCAGCAACGACAGGAGGGAGCAGTACTTC. It specifies CASNDRREQYF.

The chain carries TRBV7-3 and TRBJ2-3; TRBD1 might be the D (5 bases). The V end was cut by 5 bases, the J end by 5 bases, with 11 bases between. CDR3 size: 13 residues. Looked up from germline, CDR1 is SGHTA and CDR2 is FQGTGA. CDR3 DNA: TGTGCCAGCAGCCCCCTGCAGGGAGATACGCAGTATTTT. Translated: CASSPLQGDTQYF.

The CDR3 DNA sequence: TGTGCCAGCAGTCCTGCACAGGGGACTAGGTCTCCGCAGTATTTT. This codes for CASSPAQGTRSPQYF. The chain recombines TRBV28 with TRBJ2-3, with D possibly matching TRBD2 (8 bases). The CDR3 loop spans 15 amino acids. The V end was cut by 5 bases, the J end by 10 bases, with 22 bases between. The germline CDR1 and CDR2 sequences are MDHEN and SYDVKM.

V and J are TRBV11-2 and TRBJ2-7, with 13 bases aligning to TRBD2. V gave up 2 bases and J gave up 3 bases; unmatched junction bases: 4. Germline V gene sequence: CDR1 SGHAT, CDR2 FQNNGV. The CDR3 is 16 residues long. CDR3 sequence (DNA): TGTGCCAGCAGCTTAACTAGCGGGAGGGTGTACTACGAGCAGTACTTC. This encodes CASSLTSGRVYYEQYF.

The V gene is TRBV7-2, the J gene TRBJ1-4; 7 bases line up with TRBD1. Germline-derived CDR1 and CDR2 are SGHTA and FQGNSA. The length of the CDR3 is 14 residues. The V and J ends lost 4 bases and 8 bases, in that order; junction bases with no gene match: 7. CDR3 region: CASSSRQGEEKLFF. As DNA, the CDR3 is TGTGCCAGCAGCTCCCGACAGGGAGAGGAAAAACTGTTTTTT.

This clone was seen once. The chain employs TRBV12-5 and TRBJ2-5; 9 bases are a match to TRBD1. The CDR3 sequence is 14 residues long. Germline CDR1 and CDR2: LGHNT and FRNRAP. V was clipped by 5 bases and J by 5 bases; unmatched bases: 6. The CDR3 DNA follows: TGTGCTAGTGGTACGGGACAGGGAGGGGAGACCCAGTACTTC. Translating it yields CASGTGQGGETQYF.

CDR3 DNA: TGTGCCAGCTCACCACCTTACAGGCTTGGAAATGAGCAGTTCTTC. This sequence encodes CASSPPYRLGNEQFF. The chain is built from TRBV18 and TRBJ2-1, with D maybe TRBD1 (5 bases). The V gene lost 0 bases and the J gene lost 7 bases, with 13 bases spanning the gap. This CDR3 region has 15 residues. The germline CDR1 and CDR2 sequences are KGHSH and LQKENI. The full variable domain, completed using reference TRBV18 and TRBJ2-1, is NAGVMQNPRHLVRRRGQEARLRCSPMKGHSHVYWYRQLPEEGLKFMVYLQKENIIDESGMPKERFSAEFPKEGPSILRIQQVVRGDSAAYFCASSPPYRLGNEQFFGPGTRLTVL.

The chain employs TRBV5-4 and TRBJ2-1, with D uncertain. In germline, CDR1 is SGHNT, CDR2 YYREEE (reference sequence). The CDR3 length is 14 residues. Trimming cost V 0 bases and J 4 bases, with 8 bases left between them. In DNA, the CDR3 is TGTGCCAGCAGCTTGGAACTACAATACAATGAGCAGTTCTTC. Translating it yields CASSLELQYNEQFF.

The chain combines TRBV4-2 with TRBJ2-1; 12 positions agree with TRBD2. With 1 base clipped from V and 8 bases from J, the junction kept 9 bases outside the gene matches. In germline, CDR1 is LGHNA, CDR2 YNFKEQ. The CDR3 length is 17 residues. CDR3 nucleotide sequence: TGTGCCAGCAGCCAAGGTCTGACTAGCGGGAGATCCGATGAGCAGTTCTTC. Translation gives CASSQGLTSGRSDEQFF.

This rearrangement joins TRBV14 to TRBJ2-7; D might be TRBD2 (6 bases). The CDR3 sequence is 15 residues long. V was pared by 3 bases and J by 3 bases, with 15 bases between. Germline lookup yields CDR1 SGHDN and CDR2 FVKESK. As DNA, the CDR3 is TGTGCCAGCAGCCACCTTCAGGGAGGACGCTACGAGCAGTACTTC. Translation gives CASSHLQGGRYEQYF.

The chain couples TRBV12-3 or TRBV12-4 to TRBJ1-5, with D tentatively TRBD1 (6 bases). The V end was cut by 5 bases, the J end by 8 bases, with 13 bases between. CDR3 length equals 13 residues. The CDR3 loop is CASSRIRGEPQHF. Written as DNA, the CDR3 is TGTGCCAGCAGTCGCATCAGGGGTGAGCCCCAGCATTTT.

The genes are TRBV7-2 and TRBJ2-7, with 10 bases identical to TRBD2. The germline V gene has CDR1 SGHTA and CDR2 FQGNSA. V lost 2 bases and J lost 9; bases outside the gene matches: 10. This CDR3 comprises 15 residues. CDR3: CASSLTSSSGSGQYF. For the CDR3, the DNA is TGTGCCAGCAGCTTAACGTCCTCTAGCGGGAGCGGGCAGTACTTC. Supplemented by reference TRBV7-2 and TRBJ2-7, the full variable domain reads GAGVSQSPSNKVTEKGKDVELRCDPISGHTALYWYRQSLGQGLEFLIYFQGNSAPDKSGLPSDRFSAERTGGSVSTLTIQRTQQEDSAVYLCASSLTSSSGSGQYFGPGTRLTVT.

This clone was found once. Germline is not matched at one junction end, which may reflect a read error. The gene calls are TRBV18 and TRBJ2-1; 10 bases are a match to TRBD2. Germline CDR1 KGHSH, CDR2 LQKENI. This CDR3 is 12 amino acids long. CDR3 amino acids: CASSPPTSGPVF. CDR3 DNA sequence: TGTGCCAGCTCACCACCGACTAGCGGGCCTGTCTTC.

This clone was detected a few times. In DNA, the CDR3 is TGTGCCAGCAGTGCGGGGACTAACTATGGCTACACCTTC. Translation: CASSAGTNYGYTF. The gene calls are TRBV7-9 and TRBJ1-2; D is unresolved. The CDR3 extends over 13 amino acids. Germline CDR1 SEHNR, CDR2 FQNEAQ (reference sequence). Trimming removed 6 bases from V and 0 bases from J, with 8 bases in between.